Listed here are 13 T cell receptor beta chains from one sample, sequenced in a study of cytomegalovirus exposure and HLA in healthy donors. Both 60 Vbeta primers and 13 Jbeta primers went into the PCR. Repertoires were generated with immunoSEQ multiplex PCR, while TCRdb's copy carries only in-frame clones and drops some. This sample yields 150,000 to 200,000 clones, of which roughly three quarters are seen a single time; approximately 1.4% belongs to the top ten. The material sequenced was PBMCs. These receptors originate from a woman aged 45-59 years in good health and CMV-seronegative.

A few counts support this clone. The chain has TRBV5-6 and TRBJ1-2; D may be TRBD1 (6 bases). The CDR3 sequence is 13 residues long. The ends were cut back, 3 bases at V and 3 bases at J, with 9 bases in the middle. The germline V gene has CDR1 SGHDT and CDR2 YYEEEE. CDR3 nucleotides: TGTGCCAGCAGCTCTGGACAGTACTATGGCTACACCTTC. This translates into CASSSGQYYGYTF.

A note on this clone: The germline gene is not matched at one end of the junction; a read error may be the cause. This chain uses TRBV15 with TRBJ1-4; D is possibly TRBD1 (5 bases). The CDR3 is 16 amino acids. Germline assignment: CDR1 LNHNV and CDR2 YYDKDF (reference sequence). The CDR3 DNA reads as TGTGCCGCCAGCAGCCTTGTTCAAGGGGCAGGGGAAAAACTGTTTTTT. Translating it yields CAASSLVQGAGEKLFF.

This clone was recorded a few times. This CDR3 is CASSQDRPGIEKLFF. In DNA form, the CDR3 reads TGCGCCAGCAGCCAAGATAGGCCAGGGATTGAAAAACTGTTTTTT. This chain joins TRBV4-3 and TRBJ1-4, with D perhaps matching TRBD1 (5 bases). The CDR3 is 15 residues long. Per the germline V gene, CDR1 is LGHNA and CDR2 is YSLEER. V lost 0 bases and J 7 bases, leaving 12 bases between the germline ends.

The gene calls are TRBV11-3 and TRBJ2-3; the match to TRBD1 covers 7 bases. Losses at the gene ends were 5 bases for V and 0 bases for J; bases not matched to a gene: 5. Germline CDR1 SGHNT, CDR2 YENEEA. The CDR3 sequence is 15 residues long. CDR3 sequence reads: CASSETGISTDTQYF. CDR3 nucleotides: TGTGCCAGCAGCGAGACAGGGATTAGCACAGATACGCAGTATTTT.

The chain couples TRBV5-1 to TRBJ2-7; 9 bases fit TRBD1. Germline-derived CDR1 and CDR2 are SGHRS and YFSETQ. The ends lost 3 bases at V and 6 bases at J; junction bases unmatched: 7. The CDR3 loop spans 14 amino acids. The CDR3 loop reads CASSWGTGSGEQYF. In nucleotides, the CDR3 is TGCGCCAGCAGCTGGGGGACAGGGTCGGGCGAGCAGTACTTC.

This chain joins TRBV15 and TRBJ2-5, with 10 positions matching TRBD1. The J call may be wrong; the DNA end is better matched by TRBJ2-7. Germline V gene lookup returns CDR1 LNHNV and CDR2 YYDKDF (reference sequence). The CDR3 length is 17 residues. The CDR3 nucleotides read TGTGCCACCAGCAGAACCCGGGGGACAGGGGTATCCTACGAGCAGTACTTC. Translation gives CATSRTRGTGVSYEQYF.

This rearrangement joins TRBV7-2 to TRBJ2-7; TRBD1 is a possible D gene (6 bases). V lost 4 bases and J lost 4, with 20 bases in between. The CDR3 covers 16 residues. The germline CDR1 and CDR2 sequences are SGHTA and FQGNSA. CDR3 residues: CASSSTGSPALYEQYF. The CDR3 coding sequence is TGTGCCAGCAGCTCCACAGGGAGCCCGGCCCTTTACGAGCAGTACTTC.

The gene calls are TRBV7-2 and TRBJ1-1; TRBD1 is a possible D gene (5 bases). CDR3 length equals 14 residues. Germline values: CDR1 SGHTA, CDR2 FQGNSA. V was pared by 3 bases and J by 4 bases, with 12 bases between. This CDR3 reads CASSLAGKFTEAFF. CDR3 DNA: TGTGCCAGCAGCTTGGCAGGGAAGTTCACTGAAGCTTTCTTT.

The chain couples TRBV28 to TRBJ1-2, with D tentatively TRBD1 (5 bases). From germline, CDR1 is MDHEN and CDR2 SYDVKM. V was cut by 6 bases and J by 6 bases, with 17 bases left in between. The CDR3 spans 14 residues. The CDR3: CASSRGNQGDGYTF. For the CDR3, the DNA is TGTGCCAGCAGCCGAGGTAACCAGGGTGATGGCTACACCTTC.

The J gene is TRBJ2-1, the V gene TRBV9; D gene ambiguous. In germline, CDR1 is SGDLS, CDR2 YYNGEE. The V and J ends lost 2 bases and 5 bases respectively, with 8 bases between them. The CDR3 is 13 amino acids. Here the CDR3 reads CASSVQVDNEQFF. The CDR3 DNA reads as TGTGCCAGCAGCGTCCAGGTGGACAATGAGCAGTTCTTC.

This rearrangement joins TRBV28 to TRBJ1-2; D remains ambiguous. Germline assignment: CDR1 MDHEN and CDR2 SYDVKM. This CDR3 has 11 residues. V shed 2 bases and J shed 8 bases, with 6 bases lying between them. In DNA form, the CDR3 reads TGTGCCAGCAGTTTAGAGGGCGGCTACACCTTC. Its translation: CASSLEGGYTF.

J is TRBJ2-7 and V is TRBV28; the match to TRBD2 covers 15 bases. J was trimmed by 7 bases and V by 3 bases; bases with no gene match: 7. Per germline, CDR1 MDHEN and CDR2 SYDVKM. The CDR3 length is 16 residues. CDR3 amino acids: CASSFPGTSGRREQYF. The DNA for the CDR3 is TGTGCCAGCAGTTTCCCCGGGACTAGCGGGAGGAGGGAGCAGTACTTC.

CDR3 in amino acids: CASTLGSFNYGYTF. DNA of the CDR3: TGTGCCAGCACCCTAGGGAGTTTTAACTATGGCTACACCTTC. The chain combines TRBV6-5 with TRBJ1-2; D ambiguous. CDR1 MNHEY and CDR2 SVGAGI come from the germline V gene. V lost 7 bases to trimming and J lost 1 base, with 13 bases between them. CDR3 size: 14 residues.